These 23 T cell receptor beta chains originate from one sample sequenced in a study of T cells after yellow fever vaccination. TCRdb re-derived calls from the 5' RACE reads in MiXCR, one entry per CDR3 protein. The sample includes approximately 300,000 distinct CDR3 sequences, around 6.8% of them seen just once. Sequencing was performed on PBMCs, taken around 45 days after the first yellow fever vaccination. The receptors shown here come from a man between 18 and 29 years old who received the YFV17D yellow fever vaccine.

V is TRBV7-2 and J is TRBJ1-1; D is unclear. Per germline, CDR1 SGHTA and CDR2 FQGNSA. V lost 5 bases and J lost 5, with 9 bases in between. The CDR3 sequence is 12 residues long. CDR3 sequence: CASSPGVTEAFF. In nucleotides, the CDR3 is TGTGCCAGCAGCCCCGGTGTTACTGAAGCTTTCTTT.

Regarding this clonotype: One base away lies a much larger clone, so this may be a sequencing read error. The genes are TRBV7-3 and TRBJ2-3, with D maybe TRBD1 (6 bases). Germline V lookup: CDR1 SGHTA, CDR2 FQGTGA. The CDR3 runs 16 residues. CDR3 nucleotide sequence: TGTGCCAGCAGCTTAAACAGGGCTCTAAGGACAGATTCGCAGTATTTT. Its protein is CASSLNRALRTDSQYF.

The sample holds many counts of this clonotype. The chain links TRBV10-3 to TRBJ2-1; TRBD2 matches 14 bases. Germline V gene sequence: CDR1 ENHRY, CDR2 SYGVKD. The trim removed 0 bases at V and 8 bases at J, leaving 3 bases unmatched. The CDR3 extends over 16 amino acids. Here the CDR3 DNA reads TGTGCCATCAGTGAGTCGACTAGCGGGGGGGGAGATGAGCAGTTCTTC. Amino acids: CAISESTSGGGDEQFF.

J is TRBJ2-3 and V is TRBV6-6, with D possibly TRBD2 on 6 matching bases. This CDR3 is 12 amino acids long. Germline V gives CDR1 MNHNY, CDR2 SVGAGI (reference sequence). With 10 bases removed from V and 3 bases from J, the gap between germline ends came to 11 bases. The CDR3 sequence is CATTRGTDTQYF. The CDR3 DNA reads as TGTGCCACCACCCGGGGGACAGATACGCAGTATTTT.

The chain is built from TRBV6-5 and TRBJ2-7; possibly TRBD2 for D (5 bases). The V gene's germline CDR1 is MNHEY and CDR2 SVGAGI. The CDR3 sequence is 17 residues long. Trimming took off 0 bases at V and 1 base at J, with 16 bases between the two ends. The CDR3 nucleotides are TGTGCCAGCAGTTACTCAGCCGGAGGCCAACTATCCTACGAGCAGTACTTC. Translated: CASSYSAGGQLSYEQYF.

This clonotype was observed a handful of times. The V and J genes are TRBV5-1 and TRBJ2-1, with D tentatively TRBD1 or TRBD2 (5 bases each). CDR3 length: 16 amino acids. The germline V and J ends were trimmed by 0 bases and 4 bases, with 14 bases remaining between them. The V gene's germline CDR1 is SGHRS and CDR2 YFSETQ. The CDR3 reads CASSLAGTATYNEQFF. The CDR3 bases are TGCGCCAGCAGCTTGGCCGGGACCGCAACTTACAATGAGCAGTTCTTC.

This clonotype has just a few counts. The chain has TRBV4-1 and TRBJ2-7; either TRBD1 or TRBD2 may fit D (5 bases each). The V end lost 0 bases, the J end lost 3 bases, and 24 bases lay between the germline ends. The germline gives CDR1 MGHRA, CDR2 YSYEKL. The CDR3 runs to 19 residues. CDR3 sequence reads: CASSQDWGPGSPPFYEQYF. DNA of the CDR3: TGCGCCAGCAGCCAAGATTGGGGACCTGGGTCCCCCCCTTTCTACGAGCAGTACTTC.

The table lists this clonotype with a few counts. The genes are TRBV12-3 or TRBV12-4 and TRBJ1-1, with D possibly matching TRBD1 (6 bases). The CDR3 is 13 residues long. V lost 7 bases to trimming and J lost 5 bases, with 14 bases between them. CDR3 loop: CASITGLETEAFF. For the CDR3, the DNA is TGTGCCAGCATTACAGGGTTGGAAACTGAAGCTTTCTTT.

This clonotype was detected only a few times. The V call is TRBV20-1, the J call TRBJ2-3; 9 nucleotides align to TRBD2. J was trimmed by 7 bases and V by 3 bases; bases with no gene match: 14. CDR1 is DFQATT and CDR2 is SNEGSKA in the germline V gene (reference sequence). This CDR3 region has 16 residues. The CDR3 sequence: CSARKDGGGGVHTQYF. Written as DNA, the CDR3 is TGCAGTGCTAGGAAGGATGGGGGCGGGGGGGTTCATACGCAGTATTTT.

Notes on this clonotype: One end of the junction does not line up with germline, which may come from a read error. This chain links TRBV20-1 with TRBJ2-5; D gene uncertain. This CDR3 comprises 11 residues. Germline CDR1 reads DFQATT; CDR2 reads SNEGSKA (reference sequence). CDR3 region: CSANPQGTQYF. The CDR3 DNA sequence: TGCAGTGCTAACCCCCAAGGGACCCAGTACTTC.

In its sample, this clonotype was seen many times. The V gene is TRBV5-1, the J gene TRBJ2-1; 8 nucleotides align to TRBD1. Germline V lookup: CDR1 SGHRS, CDR2 YFSETQ. The CDR3 runs to 15 residues. V shed 3 bases and J 6 bases; nucleotides not matched to a gene: 8. The CDR3 is CASSSTGVEGNEQFF. CDR3 DNA sequence: TGCGCCAGCAGCTCGACAGGGGTTGAGGGCAATGAGCAGTTCTTC.

This clonotype was seen repeatedly, ten times or more. The DNA for the CDR3 is TGTGCCAGCAGCTTAAAGTGGGACACTGAAGCTTTCTTT. It specifies CASSLKWDTEAFF. This chain joins TRBV7-2 and TRBJ1-1; D is ambiguous. Per germline, CDR1 SGHTA and CDR2 FQGNSA. There are 13 residues in the CDR3. The germline V and J ends were trimmed by 2 bases and 3 bases, with 7 bases remaining between them.

This clonotype turned up a few times. The chain carries TRBV5-1 and TRBJ2-7; D ambiguous. Germline V gene lookup returns CDR1 SGHRS and CDR2 YFSETQ. V gave up 1 base and J gave up 4 bases, with 6 bases separating them. This CDR3 region has 12 residues. The CDR3: CASSLKSYEQYF. The CDR3 DNA sequence: TGCGCCAGCAGCTTGAAGAGTTACGAGCAGTACTTC.

The chain joins TRBV20-1 to TRBJ2-2, with TRBD2 matching 8 bases. V lost 2 bases, J lost 2 bases, and 4 bases stayed unmatched. CDR3 length equals 15 residues. Germline assignment: CDR1 DFQATT and CDR2 SNEGSKA (reference sequence). CDR3 residues: CSARRGTRNTGELFF. CDR3 nucleotide sequence: TGCAGTGCTAGAAGGGGGACTAGAAACACCGGGGAGCTGTTTTTT.

To note about this clonotype: This may be a read error, as it is one base from a much larger clone. The chain combines TRBV7-9 with TRBJ2-7; the D call may be TRBD1 or TRBD2 (5 bases each). Germline V gene lookup returns CDR1 SEHNR and CDR2 FQNEAQ (reference sequence). This CDR3 is built from 13 residues. CDR3 DNA sequence: TGTGACAGCTGCCGGGGCAGTGCCTACGAGCAGTACTTC. As protein: CDSCRGSAYEQYF. Combining the CDR3 with reference TRBV7-9 and TRBJ2-7 gives the whole variable domain DTGVSQNPRHKITKRGQNVTFRCDPISEHNRLYWYRQTLGQGPEFLTYFQNEAQLEKSRLLSDRFSAERPKGSFSTLEIQRTEQGDSAMYLCDSCRGSAYEQYFGPGTRLTVT.

The V gene is TRBV5-1, the J gene TRBJ2-7; D ambiguous. Trimming shortened V by 0 bases and J by 2 bases, and 15 bases separated the two germline ends. Germline V gives CDR1 SGHRS, CDR2 YFSETQ. The CDR3 is 16 residues long. CDR3 bases: TGCGCCAGCAGCTTGGACCAGGAAGATCCTACCTACGAGCAGTACTTC. This gives the protein CASSLDQEDPTYEQYF.

Ten or more counts support this clonotype. This CDR3 is CASSSQGASNQPQHF. In DNA form, the CDR3 reads TGTGCCAGCAGCTCACAGGGGGCTAGCAATCAGCCCCAGCATTTT. The gene calls are TRBV4-2 and TRBJ1-5, with 9 bases lining up with TRBD1. V trimming: 5 bases; J trimming: 0 bases; junction bases outside the gene matches: 2. The CDR3 is 15 residues long. Germline V gene data show CDR1 as LGHNA and CDR2 as YNFKEQ.

This clonotype was detected only a few times. V usage is TRBV6-1 and J usage is TRBJ1-1; perhaps TRBD1 as D (6 bases). There are 16 residues in the CDR3. Germline loops: CDR1 MNHNS, CDR2 SASEGT. The V and J ends lost 6 bases and 4 bases respectively, with 21 bases between them. For the CDR3, the DNA is TGTGCCAGCAGAAAAGGGGGTGGGGCAGAGGGCACTGAAGCTTTCTTT. This gives the protein CASRKGGGAEGTEAFF.

The V gene is TRBV24-1, the J gene TRBJ2-3; a possible D gene is TRBD2 (5 bases). The V and J ends lost 4 bases and 1 base respectively, with 14 bases between them. CDR3 length: 16 amino acids. The germline CDR1 and CDR2 sequences are KGHDR and SFDVKD. The CDR3 DNA reads as TGTGCCACCAGTGACATGACCCCGAGGGGCACAGATACGCAGTATTTT. Translating gives CATSDMTPRGTDTQYF.

This chain connects TRBV28 to TRBJ2-2; 8 nucleotides line up with TRBD2. The CDR3 runs to 16 residues. The ends lost 5 bases at V and 4 bases at J; junction bases unmatched: 9. Germline V CDR1 and CDR2: MDHEN, SYDVKM. DNA of the CDR3: TGTGCCAGCAGTGTCGGGGGGGCTAGGAGCACCGGGGAGCTGTTTTTT. This codes for CASSVGGARSTGELFF.

Only a few counts were recorded for this clonotype. J is TRBJ1-2 and V is TRBV7-2; D unresolved. Germline CDR1 SGHTA, CDR2 FQGNSA. Trimming shortened V by 3 bases and J by 2 bases, and 10 bases separated the two germline ends. CDR3 length equals 14 residues. The CDR3 sequence is CASSFERVNYGYTF. Here the CDR3 DNA reads TGTGCCAGCAGCTTTGAGAGGGTCAACTATGGCTACACCTTC.

The sample holds many counts of this clonotype. J is TRBJ2-7 and V is TRBV7-2, with TRBD2 matching over 12 bases. Germline V gene sequence: CDR1 SGHTA, CDR2 FQGNSA. The CDR3 extends over 15 amino acids. The J segment lost 3 bases and the V segment lost 2 bases, leaving 2 bases of the junction unmatched. CDR3 bases: TGTGCCAGCAGCTTAACTAGCGGGGGGTACTACGAGCAGTACGTC. Encoded protein: CASSLTSGGYYEQYV.

The chain employs TRBV5-8 and TRBJ2-7; 8 bases map to TRBD1. J lost 1 base, V lost 0 bases, and 6 bases had no gene match. This CDR3 spans 16 amino acids. Per the germline V gene, CDR1 is SGHTS and CDR2 is YDEGEE. The DNA for the CDR3 is TGTGCCAGCAGCTTGGCCTCCGGGACAGGATCCTACGAGCAGTACGTC. Amino acid sequence: CASSLASGTGSYEQYV.